Below, 19 T cell receptor beta chains from the same sample are listed, as sequenced in a study of blood T cell repertoires in COVID-19. Sequencing used immunoSEQ multiplex PCR; TCRdb keeps in-frame clones, though not all of them. The sample has fewer than 200,000 clones; 70% to 85% are singletons. The specimen sequenced was peripheral blood. The receptors were gathered from a woman aged 40 to 49 with COVID-19, enrolled during active disease.

The chain couples TRBV19 to TRBJ1-3, with no clear D. The CDR3 sequence is 13 residues long. Trimming stripped 4 bases from V and 1 base from J, with 5 bases between. Germline assignment: CDR1 LNHDA and CDR2 SQIVND (reference sequence). CDR3 protein: CASSRASGNTIYF. In DNA form, the CDR3 reads TGTGCCAGTAGTAGGGCATCTGGAAACACCATATATTTT.

CDR3 DNA: TGTGCCAGCTCACCACCGGTGGGCGGGAGAGGGTCCTACAATGAGCAGTTCTTC. This encodes CASSPPVGGRGSYNEQFF. The genes are TRBV18 and TRBJ2-1; TRBD2 matches at 7 bases. This CDR3 region has 18 residues. The germline CDR1 and CDR2 sequences are KGHSH and LQKENI. Trimming cost V 0 bases and J 1 base; bases outside gene matches: 9. Together with reference TRBV18 and TRBJ2-1, the CDR3 gives the full variable domain: NAGVMQNPRHLVRRRGQEARLRCSPMKGHSHVYWYRQLPEEGLKFMVYLQKENIIDESGMPKERFSAEFPKEGPSILRIQQVVRGDSAAYFCASSPPVGGRGSYNEQFFGPGTRLTVL.

The rearrangement links TRBV10-3 to TRBJ2-5; D possibly corresponds to TRBD2 (7 bases). There are 15 residues in the CDR3. Per germline, CDR1 ENHRY and CDR2 SYGVKD. The V gene lost 4 bases and the J gene lost 4 bases, with 16 bases spanning the gap. CDR3 sequence (DNA): TGTGCCATCAGTGCAGGGGAAGCGGGGTCAGAGACCCAGTACTTC. This translates into CAISAGEAGSETQYF.

The chain has TRBV5-6 and TRBJ1-5; 7 bases align to TRBD1. CDR1 is SGHDT, CDR2 YYEEEE, per germline. Losses at the gene ends were 4 bases for V and 4 bases for J; bases not matched to a gene: 5. The CDR3 length is 14 residues. The CDR3 nucleotides read TGTGCCAGCAGCCGCCTACAGGGGAATCAGCCCCAGCATTTT. Its translation: CASSRLQGNQPQHF.

The count of this clone is one. V is TRBV21-1 and J is TRBJ1-5. TRBV21-1 is noted as a pseudogene. The CDR3 consists of 13 residues. CDR3 nucleotides: TGTGCCAGCAGCAAAGAAGAGGATCAGCCCCAGCATTTT. Its translation is CASSKEEDQPQHF.

The V gene is TRBV4-1, the J gene TRBJ2-2; weak D call: TRBD2 (5 bases). The CDR3 length is 16 residues. In germline, CDR1 is MGHRA, CDR2 YSYEKL. Trimming took 0 bases from V and 5 from J, leaving 13 bases between them. The chain's CDR3 is CASSQDPPRRTGELFF. CDR3 nucleotides: TGCGCCAGCAGCCAAGATCCCCCTAGGAGGACCGGGGAGCTGTTTTTT.

CDR3 DNA sequence: TGTGCCAGCAGTTTAGGGGGGGCGGGTGGCTACACCTTC. Amino acid sequence: CASSLGGAGGYTF. This chain connects TRBV27 to TRBJ1-2; perhaps TRBD1 as D (6 bases). This CDR3 is built from 13 residues. The germline CDR1 and CDR2 sequences are MNHEY and SMNVEV (reference sequence). The V gene lost 2 bases and the J gene lost 7 bases, with 11 bases spanning the gap.

For the CDR3, the DNA is TGTGCCAGCAGCTCCGTCTACGAGCAGTACTTC. Protein product: CASSSVYEQYF. J is TRBJ2-7 and V is TRBV7-2; D is undetermined. This CDR3 contains 11 residues. V lost 4 bases to trimming and J lost 3 bases, with 4 bases between them. CDR1 SGHTA and CDR2 FQGNSA come from the germline V gene.

The V call is TRBV14, the J call TRBJ2-1; TRBD2 aligns across 10 bases. CDR1 is SGHDN, CDR2 FVKESK, per germline. CDR3 length: 16 amino acids. Trimming at V came to 5 bases and at J to 4 bases, leaving 8 bases not matched to a gene. The CDR3 bases are TGTGCCAGCAGCACCCGATCTAGCGGGAGTTACAATGAGCAGTTCTTC. Amino acid sequence: CASSTRSSGSYNEQFF.

The gene calls are TRBV28 and TRBJ1-5; 8 nucleotides align to TRBD1. Germline loops: CDR1 MDHEN, CDR2 SYDVKM. V shed 5 bases and J 1 base; nucleotides not matched to a gene: 7. The CDR3 contains 16 residues. The chain's CDR3 is CASSPTGEASNQPQHF. The CDR3 region has the DNA TGTGCCAGCAGTCCGACAGGGGAGGCAAGCAATCAGCCCCAGCATTTT.

CDR3 nucleotide sequence: TGTGCCAGCAGCTTAGCGGGATTTGGAGCGGCCACAGATACGCAGTATTTT. This sequence encodes CASSLAGFGAATDTQYF. The genes are TRBV7-8 and TRBJ2-3; possibly TRBD2 for D (5 bases). The CDR3 runs to 17 residues. The V gene lost 0 bases and the J gene lost 2 bases, with 15 bases spanning the gap. Germline V gene sequence: CDR1 SGHVS, CDR2 FQNEAQ.

The chain combines TRBV6-1 with TRBJ2-7, with a tentative D call TRBD1 (6 bases). V lost 2 bases and J 2 bases, leaving 10 bases between the germline ends. CDR3 size: 14 residues. In germline, CDR1 is MNHNS, CDR2 SASEGT. CDR3 nucleotide sequence: TGTGCCAGCAGTGAACCCCGGGACACCTACGAGCAGTACTTC. Its translation: CASSEPRDTYEQYF.

The count of this clone is one. The chain combines TRBV3-1 (or the pseudogene TRBV3-2) with TRBJ2-2; no reliable D call. V was pared by 1 base and J by 7 bases, with 7 bases between. The germline V gene has CDR1 LGHDT and CDR2 YNNKEL (reference sequence). The CDR3 extends over 13 amino acids. Here the CDR3 DNA reads TGTGCCAGCAGCCAAGGATTACTCGGGGAGCTGTTTTTT. This gives the protein CASSQGLLGELFF.

V usage is TRBV6-1 and J usage is TRBJ1-6, with D possibly TRBD1 on 5 matching bases. V lost 0 bases and J 7 bases, leaving 13 bases between the germline ends. The germline V gene has CDR1 MNHNS and CDR2 SASEGT. The CDR3 is made up of 16 amino acids. The CDR3 DNA is TGTGCCAGCAGTGAAGCGCGGGGCGCGGGGAATTCACCCCTCCACTTT. Translated, it gives CASSEARGAGNSPLHF.

The V gene is TRBV7-3, the J gene TRBJ2-7, with 9 bases that match TRBD1. Germline CDR1 SGHTA, CDR2 FQGTGA. This CDR3 contains 16 residues. Unmatched junction bases numbered 11, after V lost 2 bases and J lost 6 bases. This CDR3 reads CASSLGHLGTGSEQYV. The CDR3 nucleotides are TGTGCCAGCAGCTTAGGACACCTCGGGACAGGGAGCGAGCAGTACGTC.

V gene TRBV28 combines with J gene TRBJ1-5; D perhaps matches TRBD1 (6 bases). CDR3 length: 11 residues. The V end was cut by 6 bases, the J end by 15 bases, with 15 bases between. In germline, CDR1 is MDHEN, CDR2 SYDVKM. The CDR3 sequence is CASSVRGARHF. The DNA of the CDR3 is TGTGCCAGCAGCGTTCGGGGGGCCCGGCATTTT.

This clone was recorded many times. This chain links TRBV19 with TRBJ1-1; D unclear. V lost 4 bases to trimming and J lost 4 bases, with 4 bases between them. The CDR3 extends over 11 amino acids. Germline lookup yields CDR1 LNHDA and CDR2 SQIVND (reference sequence). The CDR3 DNA reads as TGTGCCAGTAGTACCATCACTGAAGCTTTCTTT. It specifies CASSTITEAFF.

This clone came up once. The gene calls are TRBV11-3 and TRBJ2-1, with 10 bases that match TRBD2. V lost 1 base, J lost 5 bases, and 2 bases stayed unmatched. Germline assignment: CDR1 SGHNT and CDR2 YENEEA. The CDR3 is 15 amino acids. The CDR3 DNA reads TGTGCCAGCAGCTTAGGGACTAGCGGAAACAATGAGCAGTTCTTC. Protein product: CASSLGTSGNNEQFF.

The chain is built from TRBV19 and TRBJ1-1, with D unclear. The germline V and J ends were trimmed by 6 bases and 1 base, with 21 bases remaining between them. Looked up from germline, CDR1 is LNHDA and CDR2 is SQIVND (reference sequence). This CDR3 region has 17 residues. CDR3 protein: CASRREEVEGRNTEAFF. The CDR3 DNA reads as TGTGCCAGTAGACGAGAGGAAGTTGAGGGTCGGAACACTGAAGCTTTCTTT.